This T cell receptor (beta chain) was captured in a study of blood T cell repertoires in COVID-19. As for the study in general: From the United States, Italy and Spain came samples of acute and convalescent COVID-19. PBMCs, B-cell-depleted T cells, or T cells provided the cDNA or gDNA that made up the material.

TCRdb keeps only in-frame clones here, not all; method: immunoSEQ multiplex PCR. Of over 50,000 clones in the sample, 70% to 90% were seen once. Trimming shortened V by 2 bases and J by 1 base, and 13 bases separated the two germline ends. The CDR3 contains 16 residues. Germline CDR1 reads WNHNN; CDR2 reads SYGVQD (reference sequence). Sequencing was carried out using peripheral blood. The source is a human donor in a cohort sampled during active COVID-19. The V gene is TRBV10-1, the J gene TRBJ2-3; D remains ambiguous. The chain's CDR3 is CASSEVGGFGTDTQYF. CDR3 DNA: TGCGCCAGCAGTGAGGTTGGCGGATTTGGCACAGATACGCAGTATTTT.